A selection of T cell receptor beta chains follows, all from one sample in a study of brain T cells in children with intractable seizures. Sequenced by immunoSEQ multiplex PCR; TCRdb stores in-frame clones only, minus some. This table holds tens of thousands of clones, about 92% found once. Sequences were derived from peripheral blood, sampled at surgery. The receptor set was obtained from a boy under two years old with tuberous sclerosis and intractable seizures. Both conserved end residues are part of each CDR3. D genes are given only for firm matches. Expanded clones get a size class; other rows say once, few or many, or leave the size out.

J: TRBJ2-5; V: TRBV3-1/TRBV3-2; size: .; D: .; CDR3: CASSQSETQYF; DNA: TGTGCCAGCAGCCAATCAGAGACCCAGTACTTC
J: TRBJ2-3; V: TRBV29-1; size: .; D: .; CDR3: CSVEDGLIADTQYF; DNA: TGCAGCGTTGAAGATGGCCTAATAGCGGATACGCAGTATTTT
J: TRBJ2-7; V: TRBV24-1; size: .; D: TRBD2; CDR3: CATSEALAGPREQYF; DNA: TGTGCCACCAGTGAAGCACTAGCGGGACCGCGTGAGCAGTACTTC
J: TRBJ2-7; V: TRBV7-2; size: .; D: .; CDR3: CASSSTPDGAYEQYF; DNA: TGTGCCAGCAGCTCAACCCCGGACGGAGCCTACGAGCAGTACTTC
J: TRBJ2-3; V: TRBV6-5; size: .; D: .; CDR3: CASRGHPLLTDTQYF; DNA: TGTGCCAGCAGGGGACATCCCCTTCTCACAGATACGCAGTATTTT
J: TRBJ2-2; V: TRBV27; size: .; D: TRBD1; CDR3: CASRLRQGYTGELFF; DNA: TGTGCCAGCAGGTTGAGACAGGGCTACACCGGGGAGCTGTTTTTT
J: TRBJ2-1; V: TRBV24-1; size: .; D: .; CDR3: CATSSASSYNEQFF; DNA: TGTGCCACCTCCTCAGCGAGCTCCTACAATGAGCAGTTCTTC
J: TRBJ2-2; V: TRBV12-5; size: .; D: .; CDR3: CASGLVRSGERNTGELFF; DNA: TGTGCTAGTGGTTTGGTACGGAGTGGGGAGAGGAACACCGGGGAGCTGTTTTTT
J: TRBJ2-5; V: TRBV6-6; size: .; D: .; CDR3: CASRRHQETQYF; DNA: TGTGCCAGCCGGCGACACCAAGAGACCCAGTACTTC
J: TRBJ2-1; V: TRBV20-1; size: .; D: .; CDR3: CSVDGYNEQFF; DNA: TGCAGTGTCGACGGTTACAATGAGCAGTTCTTC
J: TRBJ1-1; V: TRBV29-1; size: once; D: .; CDR3: CSAYDVEAFF; DNA: TGCAGCGCCTACGACGTCGAAGCTTTCTTT
J: TRBJ2-1; V: TRBV30; size: .; D: .; CDR3: CAWRTGGRNEQFF; DNA: TGTGCCTGGAGAACCGGGGGTAGAAATGAGCAGTTCTTC
J: TRBJ1-3; V: TRBV5-6; size: few; D: .; CDR3: CASSWQGAGNTIYF; DNA: TGTGCCAGCAGCTGGCAGGGTGCTGGAAACACCATATATTTT
J: TRBJ2-3; V: TRBV6-6; size: .; D: .; CDR3: CASSHTITQYF; DNA: TGTGCCAGCAGCCACACAATTACGCAGTATTTT
J: TRBJ2-1; V: TRBV29-1; size: .; D: TRBD1; CDR3: CSGVRRDSSYNEQFF; DNA: TGCAGCGGCGTCCGTCGGGACAGCTCCTACAATGAGCAGTTCTTC
J: TRBJ2-1; V: TRBV4-1; size: .; D: .; CDR3: CASSQFYNEQFF; DNA: TGCGCCAGCAGCCAGTTCTACAATGAGCAGTTCTTC
J: TRBJ2-7; V: TRBV11-2; size: .; D: TRBD2; CDR3: CASSLDRTGTSGGVSYEQYF; DNA: TGTGCCAGCAGCTTAGATAGAACTGGGACTAGCGGGGGGGTCTCCTACGAGCAGTACTTC
J: TRBJ1-1; V: TRBV5-1; size: .; D: TRBD1; CDR3: CASSLGQGVWDTEAFF; DNA: TGCGCCAGCAGCTTGGGACAGGGAGTTTGGGACACTGAAGCTTTCTTT
J: TRBJ1-2; V: TRBV19; size: .; D: .; CDR3: CASSGTTGTGYTF; DNA: TGTGCCAGTAGCGGGACTACAGGGACAGGCTACACCTTC
J: TRBJ1-1; V: TRBV7-2; size: .; D: .; CDR3: CASSYGANTEAFF; DNA: TGTGCCAGCAGTTATGGGGCGAACACTGAAGCTTTCTTT
J: TRBJ2-7; V: TRBV5-1; size: .; D: .; CDR3: CASSLETGETYEQYF; DNA: TGCGCCAGCAGCTTGGAGACCGGGGAAACGTACGAGCAGTACTTC
J: TRBJ1-1; V: TRBV2; size: .; D: .; CDR3: CASSEEEGRTEAFF; DNA: TGTGCCAGCAGTGAAGAAGAGGGTCGGACTGAAGCTTTCTTT
J: TRBJ1-1; V: TRBV5-4; size: .; D: TRBD1; CDR3: CASSPTGGWTEAFF; DNA: TGTGCCAGCAGTCCGACAGGGGGTTGGACTGAAGCTTTCTTT
J: TRBJ1-4; V: TRBV7-9; size: .; D: .; CDR3: CASSLIVGGEKLFF; DNA: TGTGCCAGCAGCTTAATCGTCGGGGGCGAAAAACTGTTTTTT
J: TRBJ1-1; V: TRBV10-2; size: .; D: .; CDR3: CASRTTPIEAFF; DNA: TGCGCCAGCAGAACGACACCTATCGAAGCTTTCTTT
J: TRBJ2-2; V: TRBV19; size: .; D: .; CDR3: CASSIDPDTGELFF; DNA: TGTGCCAGTAGTATAGATCCGGACACCGGGGAGCTGTTTTTT
J: TRBJ2-7; V: TRBV5-6; size: .; D: .; CDR3: CASSFGEAYEQYF; DNA: TGTGCCAGCAGCTTCGGGGAGGCCTACGAGCAGTACTTC
J: TRBJ1-1; V: TRBV7-9; size: .; D: .; CDR3: CASVPARRENTEAFF; DNA: TGTGCCAGCGTCCCCGCCAGGCGGGAGAACACTGAAGCTTTCTTT
J: TRBJ1-5; V: TRBV19; size: .; D: TRBD1; CDR3: CASSTFPRTGIGNQPQHF; DNA: TGTGCCAGTAGTACCTTCCCCCGGACAGGGATTGGCAATCAGCCCCAGCATTTT
J: TRBJ2-2; V: TRBV24-1; size: .; D: TRBD1; CDR3: CATRLLWDRACGELFF; DNA: TGTGCCACCAGACTACTATGGGACAGGGCGTGCGGGGAGCTGTTTTTT
J: TRBJ2-7; V: TRBV4-1; size: .; D: .; CDR3: CASSLTRDPTYEQYF; DNA: TGCGCCAGCAGCCTCACCCGGGACCCGACCTACGAGCAGTACTTC
J: TRBJ2-2; V: TRBV11-2; size: .; D: .; CDR3: CASSWNTGELFF; DNA: TGTGCCAGCAGCTGGAATACCGGGGAGCTGTTTTTT
J: TRBJ1-2; V: TRBV10-3; size: .; D: TRBD1; CDR3: CAISPGTGGNYGYTF; DNA: TGTGCCATCAGCCCGGGGACAGGGGGTAACTATGGCTACACCTTC
J: TRBJ1-2; V: TRBV5-4; size: .; D: .; CDR3: CASSIGGASGYTF; DNA: TGTGCCAGCAGCATCGGGGGGGCTTCTGGCTACACCTTC